These 9 T cell receptor beta chains were all obtained from the same sample, sequenced in a study of blood T cell repertoires in COVID-19. Produced via immunoSEQ multiplex PCR; TCRdb's table is partial and in-frame only. In the table there are fewer than 300,000 clones, around 80% of which are singletons. Sequencing used PBMCs or T cells enriched from blood (not recorded which). Every receptor here comes from a man aged 35-49 years who had been exposed to COVID-19.

The gene calls are TRBV27 and TRBJ2-1; 8 bases are shared with TRBD1. In germline, CDR1 is MNHEY, CDR2 SMNVEV (reference sequence). Trimming cost V 1 base and J 6 bases; bases outside gene matches: 5. The CDR3 contains 15 residues. CDR3 loop: CASSLYRDRPNEQFF. CDR3 DNA sequence: TGTGCCAGCAGTTTATACCGGGACAGGCCCAATGAGCAGTTCTTC.

This clone turned up a few times. This chain connects TRBV2 to TRBJ1-6; 11 nucleotides line up with TRBD1. The CDR3 length is 14 residues. Germline CDR1 reads SNHLY; CDR2 reads FYNNEI. Losses at the gene ends were 6 bases for V and 7 bases for J; bases not matched to a gene: 2. CDR3: CASRGDRGNSPLHF. The CDR3 region has the DNA TGTGCCAGCAGAGGGGACAGGGGGAATTCACCCCTCCACTTT.

This clone was seen only a few times. The junction differs from germline at one of its ends, possibly a read error. The rearrangement links TRBV30 to TRBJ2-1, with 9 bases lining up with TRBD2. Germline V gene sequence: CDR1 GTSNPN, CDR2 SVGIG (reference sequence). This CDR3 comprises 12 residues. CDR3 DNA: TGTGCCTGGACACATCCAGGGACTAGCACACTCTTC. Its translation is CAWTHPGTSTLF.

This clone came up a few times. The rearrangement links TRBV10-3 to TRBJ2-7; 7 bases line up with TRBD2. J gave up 6 bases and V 0 bases, and 11 bases lay outside the gene matches. Per germline, CDR1 ENHRY and CDR2 SYGVKD. There are 16 residues in the CDR3. CDR3 region: CAISESKLGGRPEQYF. The CDR3, as DNA: TGTGCCATCAGTGAGTCGAAACTGGGGGGGAGGCCCGAGCAGTACTTC.

The chain recombines TRBV19 with TRBJ2-7; TRBD2 matches 7 bases. The CDR3 contains 16 residues. The V gene end was trimmed by 5 bases and the J gene end by 3 bases; junction bases not matched to a gene: 13. The germline V gene encodes CDR1 LNHDA and CDR2 SQIVND (reference sequence). DNA of the CDR3: TGTGCCAGTAGTGAGGTGAGCGTGAGCGGGAACTACGAGCAGTACTTC. Residues: CASSEVSVSGNYEQYF.

The sample holds one count of this clone. V usage is TRBV10-3 and J usage is TRBJ1-4; no firm D call. There are 12 residues in the CDR3. Trimming removed 6 bases at V and 6 bases at J, with 8 bases between. Germline loops: CDR1 ENHRY, CDR2 SYGVKD. CDR3 amino acids: CAIRSSDEKLFF. DNA for the CDR3: TGTGCCATCAGATCGTCTGATGAAAAACTGTTTTTT.

A single count supports this clone. The rearrangement joins TRBV25-1 to TRBJ2-2; 12 nucleotides align to TRBD2. V shed 5 bases, J shed 8 bases, and the junction held 6 bases outside the gene matches. CDR1 is MGHDK, CDR2 SYGVNS, per germline. The CDR3 sequence is 15 residues long. The DNA for the CDR3 is TGTGCCAGCAGTAGGACTAGCGGGAAGATGGGGGAGCTGTTTTTT. Translated, it gives CASSRTSGKMGELFF. Combining the CDR3 with reference TRBV25-1 and TRBJ2-2 gives the whole variable domain EADIYQTPRYLVIGTGKKITLECSQTMGHDKMYWYQQDPGMELHLIHYSYGVNSTEKGDLSSESTVSRIRTEHFPLTLESARPSHTSQYLCASSRTSGKMGELFFGEGSRLTVL.

The chain links TRBV5-1 to TRBJ2-7; 12 nucleotides align to TRBD2. The CDR3 runs 16 residues. With V trimmed by 4 bases and J by 2 bases, 7 bases remained unmatched. Germline lookup yields CDR1 SGHRS and CDR2 YFSETQ. The CDR3 reads CASSQRTSGRTYEQYF. The DNA for the CDR3 is TGCGCCAGCAGCCAACGCACTAGCGGGAGGACCTACGAGCAGTACTTC.

V and J are TRBV18 and TRBJ2-7; 13 nucleotides agree with TRBD2. CDR1 KGHSH and CDR2 LQKENI come from the germline V gene. V was clipped by 6 bases and J by 1 base; unmatched bases: 3. This CDR3 spans 15 amino acids. CDR3 in amino acids: CASSQLAGGSYEQYF. The CDR3 nucleotides are TGTGCCAGCTCGCAACTAGCGGGAGGGTCCTACGAGCAGTACTTC.